This T cell receptor (beta chain) comes out of a study of monozygotic twins with inflammatory bowel disease. Samples each yielded cDNA through eight separate reactions. TCRdb reprocessed the 5' RACE reads, with one entry per CDR3 protein and no DNA. The sample has about 160,000 distinct CDR3 sequences; the top ten hold about 8%. As to this clonotype: Its antigen remains unidentified.

Findings and limits, study-wide: A single strong clonotype or signal linked to IBD was not supported. Concordance status among twins (concordant versus discordant) showed no link to repertoire similarity, possibly from limited power. Telling apart the different T cell subtypes was not possible.

Germline V gene lookup returns CDR1 MNHNS and CDR2 SASEGT. This CDR3 contains 15 residues. The sequence came from a human donor with ulcerative colitis or Crohn's disease, or a healthy co-twin of an affected twin (not recorded which). Sequencing input: blood. The chain employs TRBV6-1 and TRBJ1-5; the TRBD1 assignment by TCRdb is unverifiable without DNA. The CDR3 sequence: CASRTGPLSNQPQHF.